What follows are 25 T cell receptor beta chains derived from one specimen sequenced in a study of control samples from healthy donors and cancer patients. Profiling relied on immunoSEQ multiplex PCR, and the TCRdb table lists in-frame clones only, not all of them. The sample includes about 160,000 clones, nearly 96% seen only once; the top ten take approximately 1%. Material for sequencing was blood. These receptors all stem from a woman aged 25-40 years in good health.

The rearrangement uses TRBV5-1 and TRBJ1-1; D is uncertain. V dropped 6 bases and J dropped 0 bases, with 3 bases sitting between them. Per germline, CDR1 SGHRS and CDR2 YFSETQ. The CDR3 sequence is 11 residues long. The CDR3 sequence is CASTLNTEAFF. The CDR3, as DNA: TGCGCCAGCACCCTGAACACTGAAGCTTTCTTT.

This chain uses TRBV19 with TRBJ1-5; D remains ambiguous. Trimming left V 3 bases short and J 0 bases short, with 12 bases between. Germline loops: CDR1 LNHDA, CDR2 SQIVND (reference sequence). This CDR3 spans 16 amino acids. The DNA for the CDR3 is TGTGCCAGTAGTATTTCTACAGACCATAGCAATCAGCCCCAGCATTTT. It translates to CASSISTDHSNQPQHF.

The chain uses TRBV2 and TRBJ1-4; 7 nucleotides align to TRBD1. V was pared by 8 bases and J by 0 bases, with 12 bases of the junction left unmatched. Germline CDR1 reads SNHLY; CDR2 reads FYNNEI. This CDR3 is built from 17 residues. The DNA for the CDR3 is TGTGCCAGCGCATGGTCAGGGGGAAGTGCAACTAATGAAAAACTGTTTTTT. It codes for CASAWSGGSATNEKLFF. Drawing the rest from reference TRBV2 and TRBJ1-4, the complete variable domain is EPEVTQTPSHQVTQMGQEVILRCVPISNHLYFYWYRQILGQKVEFLVSFYNNEISEKSEIFDDQFSVERPDGSNFTLKIRSTKLEDSAMYFCASAWSGGSATNEKLFFGSGTQLSVL.

The J gene is TRBJ1-5, the V gene TRBV28; TRBD1 aligns across 7 bases. The CDR3 contains 15 residues. Trimming at V came to 8 bases and at J to 8 bases, leaving 15 bases not matched to a gene. Germline V CDR1 and CDR2: MDHEN, SYDVKM. The CDR3 spells CASCGGGVGREPQHF. In nucleotides, the CDR3 is TGTGCCAGCTGTGGAGGGGGCGTTGGGAGAGAGCCCCAGCATTTT.

The chain joins TRBV7-9 to TRBJ2-7, with D possibly being TRBD1 or TRBD2 (5 bases each). Germline values: CDR1 SEHNR, CDR2 FQNEAQ (reference sequence). This CDR3 has 14 amino acids. Between the trimmed V and J ends, which lost 6 bases and 0 bases, there was a span of 12 bases. For the CDR3, the DNA is TGTGCCAGCAGGGGGCGGGTTGGCTCCTACGAGCAGTACTTC. Its protein product is CASRGRVGSYEQYF.

This chain joins TRBV28 and TRBJ1-5; D gene unclear. This CDR3 has 14 residues. CDR1 is MDHEN and CDR2 is SYDVKM in the germline V gene. Trimming left V 2 bases short and J 3 bases short, with 8 bases between. The chain's CDR3 is CASSLVINNQPQHF. The CDR3 DNA reads TGTGCCAGCAGTTTAGTTATTAACAATCAGCCCCAGCATTTT.

The chain couples TRBV29-1 to TRBJ2-2; either TRBD1 or TRBD2 may fit D (5 bases each). CDR1 SQVTM and CDR2 ANQGSEA come from the germline V gene. This CDR3 is 13 amino acids long. Trimming cost V 7 bases and J 7 bases, with 16 bases left between them. The CDR3 bases are TGCAGCGCCCGGGACCAGGACTTCGGGGAGCTGTTTTTT. This codes for CSARDQDFGELFF.

This chain links TRBV2 with TRBJ2-7; weak D call: TRBD2 (6 bases). Germline loops: CDR1 SNHLY, CDR2 FYNNEI. The CDR3 length is 15 residues. V was shortened by 1 base and J by 0 bases, with 10 bases between the two germline ends. As DNA, the CDR3 is TGTGCCAGCAGTGAAGTTGGGACTGGCTCCTACGAGCAGTACTTC. Protein: CASSEVGTGSYEQYF.

The V and J genes are TRBV10-3 and TRBJ2-3, with TRBD2 matching 9 bases. The trim removed 6 bases at V and 2 bases at J, leaving 3 bases unmatched. Germline values: CDR1 ENHRY, CDR2 SYGVKD. The CDR3 spans 14 residues. CDR3: CAISVAGDTDTQYF. The CDR3 DNA sequence: TGTGCCATCAGCGTAGCGGGAGACACAGATACGCAGTATTTT.

V and J are TRBV3-1 (or the pseudogene TRBV3-2) and TRBJ1-1; D gene ambiguous. Germline V gene lookup returns CDR1 LGHDT and CDR2 YNNKEL (reference sequence). V was pared by 7 bases and J by 5 bases, with 17 bases between. The CDR3 is 14 amino acids. The CDR3 is CASKTSGRETEAFF. For the CDR3, the DNA is TGTGCCAGCAAGACCTCAGGAAGAGAGACTGAAGCTTTCTTT.

This clone was counted once. J is TRBJ2-7 and V is TRBV3-1 (or the pseudogene TRBV3-2), with 8 bases matching TRBD2. This CDR3 has 17 amino acids. Germline loops: CDR1 LGHDT, CDR2 YNNKEL (reference sequence). With V trimmed by 3 bases and J by 0 bases, 10 bases remained unmatched. The CDR3 region is CASSQKSGGDISYEQYF. CDR3 sequence (DNA): TGTGCCAGCAGCCAGAAAAGCGGGGGTGACATCTCCTACGAGCAGTACTTC.

This chain connects TRBV4-2 to TRBJ1-5; D is unresolved. V was trimmed by 0 bases and J by 2 bases, leaving 14 bases between them. The CDR3 extends over 17 amino acids. Germline CDR1 is LGHNA and CDR2 is YNFKEQ. CDR3 sequence (DNA): TGTGCCAGCAGCCAAGAGGGCGGCCCCCAGGGCAATCAGCCCCAGCATTTT. It translates to CASSQEGGPQGNQPQHF.

This chain uses TRBV28 with TRBJ2-2; D is unresolved. The CDR3 consists of 12 residues. Germline CDR1 MDHEN, CDR2 SYDVKM. V lost 3 bases, J lost 7 bases, and 6 bases lay in between. CDR3 loop: CASSLVVGELFF. CDR3 DNA sequence: TGTGCCAGCAGTTTGGTCGTCGGGGAGCTGTTTTTT.

The CDR3 DNA follows: TGTGCCAGCAGTCGGGACAGGGGTTCTAATGAAAAACTGTTTTTT. It encodes CASSRDRGSNEKLFF. The J gene is TRBJ1-4, the V gene TRBV28, with TRBD1 matching 10 bases. V lost 5 bases, J lost 3 bases, and 3 bases stayed unmatched. The germline V gene encodes CDR1 MDHEN and CDR2 SYDVKM. This CDR3 is built from 15 residues.

The CDR3 protein is CASRRDRVHNEQFF. Written as DNA, the CDR3 is TGTGCCAGCAGGAGGGACAGGGTCCACAATGAGCAGTTCTTC. This chain links TRBV7-9 with TRBJ2-1; 9 positions agree with TRBD1. Germline V gene sequence: CDR1 SEHNR, CDR2 FQNEAQ (reference sequence). V gave up 6 bases and J gave up 5 bases; unmatched junction bases: 5. The CDR3 is made up of 14 amino acids. Full variable domain (rest looked up from reference TRBV7-9 and TRBJ2-1): DTGVSQNPRHKITKRGQNVTFRCDPISEHNRLYWYRQTLGQGPEFLTYFQNEAQLEKSRLLSDRFSAERPKGSFSTLEIQRTEQGDSAMYLCASRRDRVHNEQFFGPGTRLTVL.

The chain uses TRBV19 and TRBJ1-1, with TRBD1 matching 9 bases. This CDR3 has 13 residues. V shed 6 bases, J shed 5 bases, and the junction held 4 bases outside the gene matches. Germline CDR1 reads LNHDA; CDR2 reads SQIVND (reference sequence). For the CDR3, the DNA is TGTGCCAGTAGCGTGACAGGGGGAACTGAAGCTTTCTTT. Residues: CASSVTGGTEAFF.

The CDR3 protein is CASSAGQGMNTEAFF. The CDR3 DNA follows: TGTGCCAGCAGCGCGGGACAGGGGATGAACACTGAAGCTTTCTTT. V usage is TRBV3-1 (or the pseudogene TRBV3-2) and J usage is TRBJ1-1, with 10 bases fitting TRBD1. Germline V gene data show CDR1 as LGHDT and CDR2 as YNNKEL (reference sequence). The CDR3 loop spans 15 amino acids. V trimming: 5 bases; J trimming: 0 bases; junction bases outside the gene matches: 3.

The chain recombines TRBV4-1 with TRBJ1-6; the D is unclear. Germline V lookup: CDR1 MGHRA, CDR2 YSYEKL. The V end was cut by 5 bases, the J end by 6 bases, with 8 bases between. CDR3 length: 13 amino acids. The DNA for the CDR3 is TGCGCCAGCAGCGGTCGGACTAATTCACCCCTCCACTTT. As protein: CASSGRTNSPLHF.

The chain couples TRBV5-4 to TRBJ2-5; D perhaps matches TRBD1 (6 bases). Between the trimmed V and J ends, which lost 4 bases and 2 bases, there was a span of 15 bases. Germline V gene lookup returns CDR1 SGHNT and CDR2 YYREEE (reference sequence). The CDR3 spans 15 residues. CDR3 residues: CASSQRNRAQETQYF. CDR3 nucleotides: TGTGCCAGCAGCCAACGGAACAGGGCTCAAGAGACCCAGTACTTC.

J is TRBJ1-2 and V is TRBV5-1; 9 bases are a match to TRBD1. CDR1 is SGHRS and CDR2 is YFSETQ in the germline V gene. The length of the CDR3 is 19 residues. V gave up 0 bases and J gave up 0 bases; unmatched junction bases: 12. As DNA, the CDR3 is TGCGCCAGCAGCTTGGTAATGAGTACAGACAGGGGGTCTAACTATGGCTACACCTTC. This codes for CASSLVMSTDRGSNYGYTF.

The rearrangement uses TRBV15 and TRBJ2-3, with 7 bases fitting TRBD2. The CDR3 has 14 residues. CDR1 and CDR2 from the germline V gene are LNHNV and YYDKDF (reference sequence). V lost 3 bases and J lost 5; bases outside the gene matches: 5. CDR3 nucleotide sequence: TGTGCCACCAGCAGTTCGGCGGGGGTAGATACGCAGTATTTT. This encodes CATSSSAGVDTQYF.

V gene TRBV5-4 combines with J gene TRBJ2-5, with 10 bases matching TRBD2. CDR1 and CDR2 (germline): SGHNT, YYREEE (reference sequence). CDR3 size: 17 residues. J was trimmed by 1 base and V by 6 bases; bases with no gene match: 12. CDR3: CASTLAGGPRPQETQYF. The CDR3 coding sequence is TGTGCCAGCACGTTAGCGGGGGGCCCGAGGCCCCAAGAGACCCAGTACTTC.

This clone was recorded only once. The V gene is TRBV19, the J gene TRBJ2-3, with TRBD1 matching 10 bases. The V segment lost 1 base and the J segment 3 bases; nucleotides outside the gene matches: 1. CDR3 length: 15 residues. The germline gives CDR1 LNHDA, CDR2 SQIVND (reference sequence). The CDR3 loop reads CASSIGQGATDTQYF. CDR3 nucleotide sequence: TGTGCCAGTAGTATAGGACAGGGGGCGACAGATACGCAGTATTTT.

The genes are TRBV5-4 and TRBJ1-6; possible D gene TRBD1, 5 bases. Trimming removed 4 bases at V and 7 bases at J, with 18 bases between. Germline V gene lookup returns CDR1 SGHNT and CDR2 YYREEE (reference sequence). CDR3 length equals 16 residues. The CDR3 nucleotides are TGTGCCAGCAGCCGTCGGTGGGATAGGGGAAATTCACCCCTCCACTTT. This translates into CASSRRWDRGNSPLHF.

This rearrangement joins TRBV5-1 to TRBJ2-1; 10 nucleotides match TRBD1. J lost 5 bases, V lost 4 bases, and 6 bases had no gene match. CDR1 and CDR2 from the germline V gene are SGHRS and YFSETQ. The length of the CDR3 is 15 residues. The CDR3 sequence is CASSRPGQGNNEQFF. The CDR3 DNA reads as TGCGCCAGCAGCCGCCCGGGACAGGGGAACAATGAGCAGTTCTTC. Full variable domain (outside the CDR3, taken from reference TRBV5-1 and TRBJ2-1): KAGVTQTPRYLIKTRGQQVTLSCSPISGHRSVSWYQQTPGQGLQFLFEYFSETQRNKGNFPGRFSGRQFSNSRSEMNVSTLELGDSALYLCASSRPGQGNNEQFFGPGTRLTVL.